This TCR beta chain was observed in a study of response to subunit inactivated influenza vaccine. Overall study results and limits: Authors suggested that a seasonal influenza vaccination recruits few new T cells each time.

This clonotype showed up just a few times. Its antigen is not known. Trimming took 7 bases from V and 1 from J, leaving 11 bases between them. This CDR3 has 13 residues. CDR1 MNHNS and CDR2 SASEGT come from the germline V gene. MiXCR was run by TCRdb on the RT-PCR reads, yielding one entry per CDR3 protein. The sample lists around 650,000 distinct CDR3 sequences, roughly 14% occurring once. This material consisted of PBMCs from blood, taken 12 days after vaccination. The chain carries TRBV6-1 and TRBJ2-7; either TRBD1 or TRBD2 may supply D (5 bases each). The sequence was collected from a man over 45 who received an inactivated influenza vaccine. CDR3 in amino acids: CASTEGLSYEQYF. The CDR3 nucleotides are TGTGCCAGCACCGAGGGGCTATCCTACGAGCAGTACTTC.